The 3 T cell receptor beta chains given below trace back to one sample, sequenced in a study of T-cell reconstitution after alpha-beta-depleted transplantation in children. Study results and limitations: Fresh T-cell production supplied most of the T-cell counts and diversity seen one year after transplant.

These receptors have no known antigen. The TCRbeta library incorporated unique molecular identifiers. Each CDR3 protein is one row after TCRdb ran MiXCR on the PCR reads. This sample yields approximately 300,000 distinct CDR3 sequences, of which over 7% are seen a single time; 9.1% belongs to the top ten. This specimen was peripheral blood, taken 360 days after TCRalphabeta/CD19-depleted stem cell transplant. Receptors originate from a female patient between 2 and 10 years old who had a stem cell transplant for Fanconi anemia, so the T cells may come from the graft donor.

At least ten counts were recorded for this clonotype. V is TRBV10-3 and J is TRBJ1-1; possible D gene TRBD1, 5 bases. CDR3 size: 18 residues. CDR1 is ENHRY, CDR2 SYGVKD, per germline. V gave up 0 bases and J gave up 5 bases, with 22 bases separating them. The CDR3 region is CAISESTELEGLGTEAFF. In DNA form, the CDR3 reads TGTGCCATCAGTGAGTCGACCGAGTTGGAGGGGTTAGGGACTGAAGCTTTCTTT.

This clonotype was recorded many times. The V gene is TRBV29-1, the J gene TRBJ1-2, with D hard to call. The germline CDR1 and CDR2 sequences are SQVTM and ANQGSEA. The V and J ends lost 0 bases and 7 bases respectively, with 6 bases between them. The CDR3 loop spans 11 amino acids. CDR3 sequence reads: CSVEDRFGYTF. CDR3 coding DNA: TGCAGCGTTGAAGATCGATTTGGCTACACCTTC.

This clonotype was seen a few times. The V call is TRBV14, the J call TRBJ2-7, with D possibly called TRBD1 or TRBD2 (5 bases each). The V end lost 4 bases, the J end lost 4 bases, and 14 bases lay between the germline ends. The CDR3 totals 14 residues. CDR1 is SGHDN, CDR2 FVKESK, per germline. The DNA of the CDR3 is TGTGCCAGCAGCCCATGGGGGAGACAGTACGAGCAGTACTTC. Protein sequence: CASSPWGRQYEQYF. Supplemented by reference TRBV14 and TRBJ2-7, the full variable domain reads EAGVTQFPSHSVIEKGQTVTLRCDPISGHDNLYWYRRVMGKEIKFLLHFVKESKQDESGMPNNRFLAERTGGTYSTLKVQPAELEDSGVYFCASSPWGRQYEQYFGPGTRLTVT.